This is a list of T cell receptor beta chains from one sample in a study of immune evolution from preneoplasia to lung adenocarcinoma. Data came from immunoSEQ multiplex PCR; TCRdb stores just in-frame clones and leaves some out. The table lists about 7,400 clones, about four fifths of them singletons. Sequences were obtained from FFPE minimally invasive lung adenocarcinoma tissue. The receptors stem from a person in their 70s with lung adenocarcinoma. Each CDR3 is given with its conserved first and last residue. The D gene is left open where the match is weak.

d_call v_call cdr3_aa
TRBD2 TRBV7-9 CASSLAEAGGPHEQYF
- TRBV19 CASTQDGVLREQFF
- TRBV11-2 CASSRTWYYGYTF
- TRBV7-9 CASSLGGAGELFF
TRBD1 TRBV7-2 CASSSQGQYYGYTF
- TRBV11-2 CASSLVSRGSGEQYF
- TRBV6-5 CASRRDRNVYEQYF
- TRBV18 CASSLSGPRQPQHF
- TRBV7-3 CASSRAGGEQFF
- TRBV14 CASSPDRYSYGYTF
- TRBV6-5 CASSYEPPKAFF
- TRBV9 CASSVGTGANTEAFF
TRBD2 TRBV7-9 CASGDGGYEQYF
- TRBV12-2 CASRNGTLYGYTF
TRBD1 TRBV6-5 CASSYRGTQGSEAFF
TRBD2 TRBV18 CASSPRLAGGEETQYF
TRBD1 TRBV5-1 CASSPSTGVNTEAFF
- TRBV30 CAWSVGAMSSYEQYF
TRBD2 TRBV9 CASSPGTSGVSETQYF
- TRBV7-5 CVRSLRGYGYTF
TRBD1 TRBV7-3 CASSTASPGQTTGANVLTF
- TRBV5-1 CASSLGGWAEQFF
- TRBV19 CASRVQDNTEAFF
TRBD2 TRBV9 CASSVGEGLAGDTQYF
TRBD2 TRBV7-9 CASSLVVTGGRAETQYF
- TRBV18 CASSPPSYEQYF
TRBD1 TRBV6-5 CASSSTPGQGVGEQYF
- TRBV7-2 CASSLGVGPSGNTIYF
- TRBV6-4 CASSDSNGYTF
TRBD2 TRBV2 CASRAAGGLSDSEQRQFF
TRBD2 TRBV6-5 CATSGGVDTGELFF
TRBD1 TRBV28 CASMEGAMNTEAFF
- TRBV6-5 CASAGAAGETQYF
TRBD2 TRBV10-3 CAISGEGLGYEQFF
- TRBV10-3 CAISERNGQLAAYEQYF
TRBD2 TRBV10-2 CATTSGSRAEQFF
TRBD2 TRBV28 CASSLGGGLADTDTQYF
- TRBV6-5 CASSYSRPSSGNTIYF
- TRBV6-1 CASEQGWGDTEAFF
- TRBV23-1 CASSREIDLTGELFF
TRBD2 TRBV4-2 CASSQVKAGEDEQFF
TRBD1 TRBV23-1 CASSQPNRGLSYNEQFF
- TRBV14 CASSLDYRSLAQYF
- TRBV21-1 CASSKVGDPVNYGYTF
- TRBV29-1 CSVEDPYRPDLAKNIQYF
- TRBV7-2 CASSHGGAGTDTQYF
TRBD1 TRBV4-1 CASSPGNRDRAFEQYF
- TRBV11-2 CASSPGPNNEQFF
- TRBV18 CASSRIPQGANFEKLFF
TRBD1 TRBV10-1 CASSDRANEQFF
TRBD1 TRBV29-1 CSVRDRVHEQFF